One TCR beta chain is described in this entry. The germline V gene encodes CDR1 SGHNT and CDR2 YENEEA. The CDR3 is made up of 13 amino acids. V was clipped by 5 bases and J by 12 bases, with 17 bases between them. These data come from a study of blood T cell repertoires in COVID-19. Assay: immunoSEQ multiplex PCR; the TCRdb copy retains only in-frame clones and omits some. The profile shows hundreds of thousands of clones, more than 70% of them singletons. The receptor's source is a woman aged 40 to 50 who had recovered from COVID-19. The V gene is TRBV11-3, the J gene TRBJ2-1; TRBD2 might be the D (6 bases). Specimen: peripheral blood. The CDR3: CASSLKEGRRQFF. The DNA of the CDR3 is TGTGCCAGCAGCCTAAAGGAGGGCCGGAGGCAGTTCTTC.